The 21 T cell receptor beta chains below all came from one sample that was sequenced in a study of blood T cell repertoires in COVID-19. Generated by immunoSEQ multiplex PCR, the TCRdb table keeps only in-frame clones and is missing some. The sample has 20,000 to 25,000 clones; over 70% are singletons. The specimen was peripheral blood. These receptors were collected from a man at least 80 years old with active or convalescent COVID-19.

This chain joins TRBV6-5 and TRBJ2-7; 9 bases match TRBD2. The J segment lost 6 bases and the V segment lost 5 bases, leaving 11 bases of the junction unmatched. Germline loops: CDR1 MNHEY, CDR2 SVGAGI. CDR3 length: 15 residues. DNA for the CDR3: TGTGCCAGCAGTATCGGACTAGCGCAGCCTGGCGAGCAGTACTTC. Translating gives CASSIGLAQPGEQYF.

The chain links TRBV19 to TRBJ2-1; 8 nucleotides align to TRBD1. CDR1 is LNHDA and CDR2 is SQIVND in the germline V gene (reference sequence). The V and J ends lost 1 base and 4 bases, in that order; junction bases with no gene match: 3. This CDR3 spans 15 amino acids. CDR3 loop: CASSIGDRRYNEQFF. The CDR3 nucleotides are TGTGCCAGTAGTATAGGGGACAGGAGATACAATGAGCAGTTCTTC.

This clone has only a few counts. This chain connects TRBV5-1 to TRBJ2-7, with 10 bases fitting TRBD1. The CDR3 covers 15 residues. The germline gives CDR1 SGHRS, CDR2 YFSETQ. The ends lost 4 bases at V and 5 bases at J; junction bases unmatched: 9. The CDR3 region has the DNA TGCGCCAGCAGCACCCGACAGGGGGCGCTGGACGAGCAGTACTTC. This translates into CASSTRQGALDEQYF.

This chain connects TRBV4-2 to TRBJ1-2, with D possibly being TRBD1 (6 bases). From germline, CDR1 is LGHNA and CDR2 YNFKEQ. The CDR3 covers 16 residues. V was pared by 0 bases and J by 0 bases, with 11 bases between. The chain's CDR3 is CASSQEEGGANYGYTF. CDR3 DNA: TGTGCCAGCAGCCAAGAGGAGGGGGGGGCTAACTATGGCTACACCTTC.

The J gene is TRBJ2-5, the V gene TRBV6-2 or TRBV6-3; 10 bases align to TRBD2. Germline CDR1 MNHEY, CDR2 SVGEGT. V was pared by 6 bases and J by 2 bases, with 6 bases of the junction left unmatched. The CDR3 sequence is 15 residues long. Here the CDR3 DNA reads TGTGCCAGCAGCCAGGGACTAGCGCATCAAGAGACCCAGTACTTC. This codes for CASSQGLAHQETQYF.

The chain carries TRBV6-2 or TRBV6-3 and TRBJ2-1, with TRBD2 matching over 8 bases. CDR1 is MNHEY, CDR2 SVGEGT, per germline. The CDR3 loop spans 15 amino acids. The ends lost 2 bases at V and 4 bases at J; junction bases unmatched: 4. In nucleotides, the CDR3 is TGTGCCAGCAGTTACGGGGTAGCGGGGTACAATGAGCAGTTCTTC. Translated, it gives CASSYGVAGYNEQFF.

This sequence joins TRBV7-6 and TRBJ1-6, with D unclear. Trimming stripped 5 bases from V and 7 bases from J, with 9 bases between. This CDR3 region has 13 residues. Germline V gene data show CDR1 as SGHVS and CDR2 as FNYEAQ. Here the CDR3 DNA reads TGTGCCAGCAGCCCCAGTCCAAATTCACCCCTCCACTTT. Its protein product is CASSPSPNSPLHF.

The CDR3 nucleotides read TGTGCCAGCAGCTCTCGGACAGGGGACGGAAACACCATATATTTT. This translates into CASSSRTGDGNTIYF. The V call is TRBV7-2, the J call TRBJ1-3, with 9 bases fitting TRBD1. The CDR3 has 15 amino acids. V gave up 4 bases and J gave up 4 bases; unmatched junction bases: 5. Germline V gene data show CDR1 as SGHTA and CDR2 as FQGNSA.

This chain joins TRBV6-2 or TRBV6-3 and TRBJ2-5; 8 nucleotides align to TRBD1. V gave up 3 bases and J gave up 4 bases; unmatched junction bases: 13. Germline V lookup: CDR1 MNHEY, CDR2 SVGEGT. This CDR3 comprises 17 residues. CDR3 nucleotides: TGTGCCAGCAGTTATTGGGACAGGCAAACGCCACCAGAGACCCAGTACTTC. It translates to CASSYWDRQTPPETQYF.

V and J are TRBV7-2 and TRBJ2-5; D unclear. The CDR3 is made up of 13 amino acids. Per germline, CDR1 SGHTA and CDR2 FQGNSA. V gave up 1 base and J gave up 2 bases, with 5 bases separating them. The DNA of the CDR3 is TGTGCCAGCAGCTTAGTCAGACAAGAGACCCAGTACTTC. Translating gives CASSLVRQETQYF.

This CDR3 reads CASSFRDRGDMFF. CDR3 coding DNA: TGTGCCAGCAGCTTCCGGGACAGGGGGGACATGTTTTTT. This sequence joins TRBV7-2 and TRBJ1-4, with 11 bases identical to TRBD1. J lost 15 bases, V lost 3 bases, and 6 bases had no gene match. Germline V gene sequence: CDR1 SGHTA, CDR2 FQGNSA. The CDR3 length is 13 residues.

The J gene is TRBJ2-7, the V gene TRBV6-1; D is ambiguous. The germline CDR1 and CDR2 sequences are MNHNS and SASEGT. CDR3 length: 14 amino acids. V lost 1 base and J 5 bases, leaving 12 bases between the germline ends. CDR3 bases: TGTGCCAGCAGTGAAGGCCAGGTATGGGACGAGCAGTACTTC. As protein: CASSEGQVWDEQYF.

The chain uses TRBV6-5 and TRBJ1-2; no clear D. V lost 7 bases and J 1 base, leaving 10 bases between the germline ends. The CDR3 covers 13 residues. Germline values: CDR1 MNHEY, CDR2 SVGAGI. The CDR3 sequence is CASTNGLNYGYTF. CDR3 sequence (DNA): TGTGCCAGCACAAATGGGCTTAACTATGGCTACACCTTC.

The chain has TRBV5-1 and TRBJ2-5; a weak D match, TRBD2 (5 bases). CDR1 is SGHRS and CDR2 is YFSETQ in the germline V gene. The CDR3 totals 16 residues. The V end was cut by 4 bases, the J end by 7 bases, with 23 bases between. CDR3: CASSASTIQARVTQYF. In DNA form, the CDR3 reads TGCGCCAGCAGCGCATCCACAATCCAAGCGCGGGTGACCCAGTACTTC. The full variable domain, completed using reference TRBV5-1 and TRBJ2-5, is KAGVTQTPRYLIKTRGQQVTLSCSPISGHRSVSWYQQTPGQGLQFLFEYFSETQRNKGNFPGRFSGRQFSNSRSEMNVSTLELGDSALYLCASSASTIQARVTQYFGPGTRLLVL.

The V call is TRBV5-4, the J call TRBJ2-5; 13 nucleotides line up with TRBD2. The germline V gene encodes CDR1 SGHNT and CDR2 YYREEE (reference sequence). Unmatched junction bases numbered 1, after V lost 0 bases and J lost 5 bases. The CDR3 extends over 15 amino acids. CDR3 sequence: CASSLELAGGETQYF. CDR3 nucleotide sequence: TGTGCCAGCAGCTTGGAACTAGCGGGAGGGGAGACCCAGTACTTC. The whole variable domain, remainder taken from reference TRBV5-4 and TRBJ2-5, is ETGVTQSPTHLIKTRGQQVTLRCSSQSGHNTVSWYQQALGQGPQFIFQYYREEENGRGNFPPRFSGLQFPNYSSELNVNALELDDSALYLCASSLELAGGETQYFGPGTRLLVL.

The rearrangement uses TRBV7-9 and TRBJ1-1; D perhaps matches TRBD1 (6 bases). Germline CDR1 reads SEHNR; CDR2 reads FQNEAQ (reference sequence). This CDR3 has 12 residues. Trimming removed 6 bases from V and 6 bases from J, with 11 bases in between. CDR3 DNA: TGTGCCAGCAGTCCGCGACAGGCTGAAGCTTTCTTT. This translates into CASSPRQAEAFF.

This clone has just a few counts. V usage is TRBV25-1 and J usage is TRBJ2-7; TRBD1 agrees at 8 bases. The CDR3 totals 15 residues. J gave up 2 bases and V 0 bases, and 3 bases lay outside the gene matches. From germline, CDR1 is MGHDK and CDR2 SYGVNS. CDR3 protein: CASSEYRTGPYEQYF. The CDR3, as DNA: TGTGCCAGCAGTGAATATCGGACAGGGCCCTACGAGCAGTACTTC.

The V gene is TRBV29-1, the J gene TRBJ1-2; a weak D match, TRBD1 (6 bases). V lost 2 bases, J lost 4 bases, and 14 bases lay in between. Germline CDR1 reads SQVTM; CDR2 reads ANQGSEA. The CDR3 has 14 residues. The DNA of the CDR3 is TGCAGCGTTGAATCCCCTGGGACACCCTATGGCTACACCTTC. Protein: CSVESPGTPYGYTF.

The CDR3 sequence is CASSGANRGNDEQYF. DNA of the CDR3: TGCGCCAGCAGTGGCGCGAACAGGGGGAACGACGAGCAGTACTTC. The chain carries TRBV10-1 and TRBJ2-7, with 8 bases lining up with TRBD1. In germline, CDR1 is WNHNN, CDR2 SYGVQD (reference sequence). Germline trimming cut 4 bases from V and 5 bases from J; bases unmatched to any gene: 10. CDR3 size: 15 residues.

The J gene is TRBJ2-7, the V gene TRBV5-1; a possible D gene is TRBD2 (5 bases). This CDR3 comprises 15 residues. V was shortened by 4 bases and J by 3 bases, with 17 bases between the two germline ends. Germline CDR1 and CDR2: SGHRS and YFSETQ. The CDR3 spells CASSPTPSSLYEQYF. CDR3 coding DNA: TGCGCCAGCAGCCCCACCCCTAGCAGTCTCTACGAGCAGTACTTC.

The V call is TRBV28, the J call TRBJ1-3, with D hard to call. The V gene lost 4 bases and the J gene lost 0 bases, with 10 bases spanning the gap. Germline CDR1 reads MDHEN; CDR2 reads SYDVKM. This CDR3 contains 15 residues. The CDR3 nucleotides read TGTGCCAGCAGTTCACCGGGTCTCTCTGGAAACACCATATATTTT. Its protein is CASSSPGLSGNTIYF. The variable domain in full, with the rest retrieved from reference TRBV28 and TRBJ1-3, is DVKVTQSSRYLVKRTGEKVFLECVQDMDHENMFWYRQDPGLGLRLIYFSYDVKMKEKGDIPEGYSVSREKKERFSLILESASTNQTSMYLCASSSPGLSGNTIYFGEGSWLTVV.